Following are 17 T cell receptor beta chains from one sample sequenced in a study of cytomegalovirus exposure and HLA in healthy donors. PCR used 60 Vbeta primers and 13 Jbeta primers. Repertoires were generated with immunoSEQ multiplex PCR, while TCRdb's copy carries only in-frame clones and drops some. This table holds roughly 170,000 clones, 80% found once. The sample taken for sequencing was PBMCs. The receptors derive from a young man in good health and CMV-seronegative.

The chain recombines TRBV15 with TRBJ2-7, with 7 bases identical to TRBD1. The CDR3 is made up of 15 amino acids. Trimming removed 0 bases from V and 6 bases from J; junction bases left unmatched: 8. Germline V gene data show CDR1 as LNHNV and CDR2 as YYDKDF (reference sequence). CDR3 region: CATSRDRARGSEQYF. Written as DNA, the CDR3 is TGTGCCACCAGCAGAGATAGGGCCAGGGGGAGCGAGCAGTACTTC.

This clone was recorded once. The chain uses TRBV5-1 and TRBJ1-3; possibly TRBD1 for D (5 bases). In germline, CDR1 is SGHRS, CDR2 YFSETQ. V was cut by 0 bases and J by 0 bases, with 7 bases left in between. The CDR3 loop spans 15 amino acids. This CDR3 is CASSLEGASGNTIYF. For the CDR3, the DNA is TGCGCCAGCAGCTTGGAAGGGGCCTCTGGAAACACCATATATTTT. The whole variable domain, filled in from reference TRBV5-1 and TRBJ1-3, reads KAGVTQTPRYLIKTRGQQVTLSCSPISGHRSVSWYQQTPGQGLQFLFEYFSETQRNKGNFPGRFSGRQFSNSRSEMNVSTLELGDSALYLCASSLEGASGNTIYFGEGSWLTVV.

The rearrangement joins TRBV7-3 to TRBJ1-5, with D perhaps TRBD1 (6 bases). V lost 5 bases and J 9 bases, leaving 29 bases between the germline ends. This CDR3 region has 18 residues. Germline assignment: CDR1 SGHTA and CDR2 FQGTGA. The CDR3 region is CASSHHLPTGASGGPQHF. CDR3 DNA sequence: TGTGCCAGCAGCCACCATCTTCCGACAGGAGCCTCGGGAGGGCCCCAGCATTTT.

This chain links TRBV5-1 with TRBJ2-3; TRBD2 matches 9 bases. Germline lookup yields CDR1 SGHRS and CDR2 YFSETQ. CDR3 length: 16 residues. Unmatched junction bases numbered 5, after V lost 0 bases and J lost 3 bases. The CDR3 sequence is CASSLGLAGQTDTQYF. CDR3 coding DNA: TGCGCCAGCAGCTTGGGGCTAGCGGGGCAGACAGATACGCAGTATTTT. The full variable domain, its missing parts supplied by reference TRBV5-1 and TRBJ2-3, is KAGVTQTPRYLIKTRGQQVTLSCSPISGHRSVSWYQQTPGQGLQFLFEYFSETQRNKGNFPGRFSGRQFSNSRSEMNVSTLELGDSALYLCASSLGLAGQTDTQYFGPGTRLTVL.

The chain couples TRBV5-1 to TRBJ2-1; 9 bases match TRBD1. The CDR3 extends over 16 amino acids. CDR1 and CDR2 (germline): SGHRS, YFSETQ. The ends lost 2 bases at V and 5 bases at J; junction bases unmatched: 8. The CDR3 nucleotides are TGCGCCAGCAGCTTACGGCGGGGACAGGGTAACAATGAGCAGTTCTTC. It translates to CASSLRRGQGNNEQFF.

V usage is TRBV25-1 and J usage is TRBJ2-7; a weak D match, TRBD2 (7 bases). CDR3 size: 16 residues. The germline gives CDR1 MGHDK, CDR2 SYGVNS. V was pared by 3 bases and J by 1 base, with 16 bases between. This CDR3 reads CASSDIGGVYSYEQYF. In nucleotides, the CDR3 is TGTGCCAGCAGTGACATAGGGGGGGTTTATTCCTACGAGCAGTACTTC.

The V and J genes are TRBV4-1 and TRBJ2-6, with unresolved D. The CDR3 has 16 residues. The V end was cut by 3 bases, the J end by 0 bases, with 9 bases between. From germline, CDR1 is MGHRA and CDR2 YSYEKL. The CDR3 coding sequence is TGCGCCAGCAGCCAGGCCCTCATCTCTGGGGCCAACGTCCTGACTTTC. It is translated as CASSQALISGANVLTF.

CDR3 protein: CASSPRRTGDTNTEAFF. In DNA form, the CDR3 reads TGCGCCAGCAGCCCCCGCCGGACAGGGGATACGAACACTGAAGCTTTCTTT. The chain links TRBV5-1 to TRBJ1-1, with TRBD1 matching over 9 bases. Germline assignment: CDR1 SGHRS and CDR2 YFSETQ. Trimming took 4 bases from V and 1 from J; bases not matched to a gene: 11. This CDR3 contains 17 residues.

This clone has only a few counts. The chain uses TRBV6-6 and TRBJ1-3; possibly TRBD1 for D (5 bases). V gave up 2 bases and J gave up 4 bases, with 9 bases separating them. This CDR3 is 14 amino acids long. Per the germline V gene, CDR1 is MNHNY and CDR2 is SVGAGI (reference sequence). This CDR3 reads CASSYIGAGNTIYF. CDR3 sequence (DNA): TGTGCCAGCAGTTACATAGGGGCCGGAAACACCATATATTTT.

The chain recombines TRBV7-8 with TRBJ1-6, with D tentatively TRBD1 (6 bases). The ends were cut back, 1 base at V and 9 bases at J, with 13 bases in the middle. Germline CDR1 is SGHVS and CDR2 is FQNEAQ. CDR3 length equals 15 residues. CDR3 DNA: TGTGCCAGCAGCTTAGTTGCAGGGGTGGGTTCACCCCTCCACTTT. Protein product: CASSLVAGVGSPLHF. Using reference TRBV7-8 and TRBJ1-6 for the parts outside the CDR3, the full variable domain is GAGVSQSPRYKVAKRGQDVALRCDPISGHVSLFWYQQALGQGPEFLTYFQNEAQLDKSGLPSDRFFAERPEGSVSTLKIQRTQQEDSAVYLCASSLVAGVGSPLHFGNGTRLTVT.

This clone has a single count. This CDR3 is also generated by other DNA sequences in the sample. The chain carries TRBV11-2 and TRBJ1-1; 10 bases agree with TRBD1. CDR3 length equals 15 residues. V shed 3 bases and J 5 bases; nucleotides not matched to a gene: 6. The germline CDR1 and CDR2 sequences are SGHAT and FQNNGV. The CDR3 DNA reads as TGTGCCAGCAGCTTTGGGACAGGGGTCCGAACTGAAGCTTTCTTT. This translates into CASSFGTGVRTEAFF. Supplemented by reference TRBV11-2 and TRBJ1-1, the full variable domain reads EAGVAQSPRYKIIEKRQSVAFWCNPISGHATLYWYQQILGQGPKLLIQFQNNGVVDDSQLPKDRFSAERLKGVDSTLKIQPAKLEDSAVYLCASSFGTGVRTEAFFGQGTRLTVV.

This chain uses TRBV6-6 with TRBJ2-7; 12 nucleotides agree with TRBD2. Per the germline V gene, CDR1 is MNHNY and CDR2 is SVGAGI (reference sequence). Germline trimming cut 7 bases from V and 0 bases from J; bases unmatched to any gene: 4. The CDR3 runs 15 residues. The CDR3 sequence is CASKTSGGSSYEQYF. CDR3 bases: TGTGCCAGCAAGACTAGCGGGGGTAGCTCCTACGAGCAGTACTTC.

The chain uses TRBV6-5 and TRBJ2-7, with a possible D match to TRBD2 (5 bases). The germline gives CDR1 MNHEY, CDR2 SVGAGI. CDR3 length equals 15 residues. V was clipped by 6 bases and J by 3 bases, with 18 bases between them. The CDR3 nucleotides read TGTGCCAGCAGCCGCACTAGATTCCCCCTCTACGAGCAGTACTTC. It yields the protein CASSRTRFPLYEQYF.

CDR3 DNA: TGTGCCAGCAGTGAAGCGGTTAATTTGCTCCAGGAGACCCAGTACTTC. It yields the protein CASSEAVNLLQETQYF. The rearrangement uses TRBV2 and TRBJ2-5; D gene uncertain. The ends were cut back, 0 bases at V and 5 bases at J, with 16 bases in the middle. The V gene's germline CDR1 is SNHLY and CDR2 FYNNEI. This CDR3 region has 16 residues.

This rearrangement joins TRBV6-5 to TRBJ1-1; TRBD1 might be the D (5 bases). Germline CDR1 reads MNHEY; CDR2 reads SVGAGI. The V and J ends lost 5 bases and 6 bases respectively, with 13 bases between them. This CDR3 has 13 amino acids. Here the CDR3 reads CASSARGTAEAFF. Written as DNA, the CDR3 is TGTGCCAGCAGTGCCCGGGGGACCGCTGAAGCTTTCTTT.

The chain uses TRBV19 and TRBJ2-7, with TRBD2 matching 9 bases. Germline CDR1 and CDR2: LNHDA and SQIVND (reference sequence). The ends lost 4 bases at V and 2 bases at J; junction bases unmatched: 0. This CDR3 spans 13 amino acids. CDR3 protein: CASSRTSAYEQYF. The CDR3 DNA reads as TGTGCCAGTAGTAGGACTAGCGCCTACGAGCAGTACTTC.

The chain is built from TRBV2 and TRBJ2-7; 10 bases agree with TRBD2. CDR3 length: 14 amino acids. The V and J ends lost 4 bases and 2 bases, in that order; junction bases with no gene match: 2. The germline CDR1 and CDR2 sequences are SNHLY and FYNNEI. CDR3 residues: CASSGLAGAYEQYF. The CDR3 bases are TGTGCCAGCAGTGGCCTAGCGGGAGCCTACGAGCAGTACTTC.